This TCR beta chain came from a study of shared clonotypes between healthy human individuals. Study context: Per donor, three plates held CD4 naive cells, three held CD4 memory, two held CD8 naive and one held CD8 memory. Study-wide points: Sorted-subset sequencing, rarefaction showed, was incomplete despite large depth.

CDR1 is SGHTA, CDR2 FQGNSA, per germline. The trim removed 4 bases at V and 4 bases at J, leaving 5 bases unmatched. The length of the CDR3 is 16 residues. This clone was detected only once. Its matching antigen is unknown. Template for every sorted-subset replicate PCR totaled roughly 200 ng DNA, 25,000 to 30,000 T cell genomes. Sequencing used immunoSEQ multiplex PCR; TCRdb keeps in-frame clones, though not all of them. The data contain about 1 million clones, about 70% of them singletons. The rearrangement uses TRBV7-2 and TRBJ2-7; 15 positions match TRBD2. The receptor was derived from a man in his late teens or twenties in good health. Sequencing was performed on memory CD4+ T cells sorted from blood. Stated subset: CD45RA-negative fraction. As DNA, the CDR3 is TGTGCCAGCAGCTCAGGGACTAGCGGGAGGTCATACGAGCAGTACTTC. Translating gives CASSSGTSGRSYEQYF.